The rows below give T cell receptor beta chains drawn from one sample of a study of blood T cell repertoires in COVID-19. The table came from immunoSEQ multiplex PCR; TCRdb's copy has only in-frame clones and leaves some out. The table includes roughly 2,500 clones, around 90% detected once. The sequencing sample was made of peripheral blood. The receptors come from an older man with active COVID-19. CDR3s include the opening cysteine and the closing phenylalanine or tryptophan. The D gene is left open where the match is weak. Some rows mark clone size as missing; the rest say once, few, many or name a class of expanded clone.

j_call | v_call | clone_size | d_call | cdr3_nt | cdr3_aa
TRBJ2-5 | TRBV24-1 | - | - | TGTGCCACCAGTGATTCTACCACCCAAGAGACCCAGTACTTC | CATSDSTTQETQYF
TRBJ2-4 | TRBV6-5 | - | - | TGTGCCAGCCGGGTCAATAACATTCAGTACTTC | CASRVNNIQYF
TRBJ1-1 | TRBV19 | - | - | TGTGCCAGTAGAGCCACTGAAGCTTTCTTT | CASRATEAFF
TRBJ2-1 | TRBV19 | - | - | TGTGCCAGTAGTATCCTCGGGAGTAGAAATGAGCAGTTCTTC | CASSILGSRNEQFF
TRBJ1-5 | TRBV6-2/TRBV6-3 | - | TRBD1 | TGTGCCAGCAGTTTCGGGACAGGGAGGATTCAGCCCCAGCATTTT | CASSFGTGRIQPQHF
TRBJ2-5 | TRBV18 | - | - | TGTGCCAGCTCATACCAGAGAGGCCGGGAGACCCAGTACTTC | CASSYQRGRETQYF
TRBJ2-5 | TRBV27 | - | TRBD1 | TGTGCCAGCAGTTCGCGACAGGGGCAAGAGACCCAGTACTTC | CASSSRQGQETQYF
TRBJ1-3 | TRBV11-3 | - | - | TGTGCCAGCAGCAGATCCTACTCTGGAAACACCATATATTTT | CASSRSYSGNTIYF
TRBJ1-6 | TRBV25-1 | - | - | TGTGCCAGCAGTGACGGCTACGAGGGTTCACCCCTCCACTTT | CASSDGYEGSPLHF
TRBJ1-2 | TRBV5-6 | - | - | TGTGCCAGCAGGGACACCGTAAACTATGGCTACACCTTC | CASRDTVNYGYTF
TRBJ1-2 | TRBV12-3/TRBV12-4 | - | - | TGTGCCAGCAGTCCGGGGGGATACGGCTACACCTTC | CASSPGGYGYTF
TRBJ2-7 | TRBV7-9 | - | TRBD1 | TGTGCCAGCAGCTTAACCTTCCGGGACAGGGTCTCCTACGAGCAGTACTTC | CASSLTFRDRVSYEQYF
TRBJ2-7 | TRBV3-1/TRBV3-2 | - | - | TGTGCCAGCAGCCACCTCTCCTACGAGCAGTACTTC | CASSHLSYEQYF
TRBJ1-2 | TRBV18 | - | TRBD1 | TGTGCCAGCTCACCGACAGGGAAGGGCTATGGCTACACCTTC | CASSPTGKGYGYTF
TRBJ2-7 | TRBV12-3/TRBV12-4 | - | - | TGTGCCAGCAGTTTGTGGAGGTTTTACGAGCAGTACTTC | CASSLWRFYEQYF
TRBJ2-5 | TRBV5-4 | - | TRBD1 | TGTGCCAGCAACTCCGGGACAGGGGAAGAGACCCAGTACTTC | CASNSGTGEETQYF
TRBJ1-1 | TRBV19 | few | - | TGTGCCAGTAGTCGCGGGAGCCCTGAAGCTTTCTTT | CASSRGSPEAFF
TRBJ1-1 | TRBV19 | - | TRBD1 | TGTGCCAGCAATGATCGGGACAGGGTGGGTCTGGACACTGAAGCTTTCTTT | CASNDRDRVGLDTEAFF
TRBJ2-7 | TRBV21-1 | - | - | TGTGCCAGCAGCAAACGAAGGCTAGCGAGTTCCTACGAGCAGTACTTC | CASSKRRLASSYEQYF
TRBJ1-2 | TRBV4-1 | - | - | TGCGCCAGCAGCCAAGATTCCCGGGGGGAATATGGCTACACCTTC | CASSQDSRGEYGYTF
TRBJ1-5 | TRBV2 | - | - | TGTGCCAGCAGTGAGGACAGTACGTTTAAGCCCCAGCATTTT | CASSEDSTFKPQHF
TRBJ2-7 | TRBV19 | - | - | TGTGCCAGTAGTATCGCGGACTTTTCCTACGAGCAGTACTTC | CASSIADFSYEQYF
TRBJ2-7 | TRBV6-5 | - | - | TGTGCCAGCATGGTCGGACAGAGAAGGTCGGGCGAGCAGTACTTC | CASMVGQRRSGEQYF
TRBJ1-1 | TRBV27 | - | - | TGTGCCAGCAGTTTAACCCACCCAATCTCGGACACTGAAGCTTTCTTT | CASSLTHPISDTEAFF
TRBJ2-1 | TRBV27 | once | - | TGTGCCAGCAGTTTAGGGGCCCCCCACAATGAGCAGTTCTTC | CASSLGAPHNEQFF
TRBJ2-3 | TRBV7-9 | - | TRBD1 | TGTGCCAGCAGCTTAGTCGGACAGGGAACGCAGTATTTT | CASSLVGQGTQYF
TRBJ2-1 | TRBV30 | - | - | TGTGCCTGGAGCCCGGGCCTGGAGGGTGAGCAGTTCTTC | CAWSPGLEGEQFF
TRBJ1-2 | TRBV6-6 | once | TRBD1 | TGTGCCAGCAGTCCCCGAGGGACAGGGGGCCTCTATGGCTACACCTTC | CASSPRGTGGLYGYTF
TRBJ2-7 | TRBV2 | few | TRBD2 | TGTGCCAGCAGCGAGACTAGCGGGGCCTACGAGCAGTACTTC | CASSETSGAYEQYF
TRBJ1-2 | TRBV28 | - | TRBD1 | TGTGCCAGCAGTTTGGACAGGGGACATGGCTACACCTTC | CASSLDRGHGYTF
TRBJ2-3 | TRBV29-1 | - | TRBD1 | TGCAGCTCTCAGGCCGGGACAGGGACGACAGATACGCAGTATTTT | CSSQAGTGTTDTQYF
TRBJ1-2 | TRBV5-8 | - | - | TGTGCCAGCAGCTTGATCGGACAGCTGTATGGCTACACCTTC | CASSLIGQLYGYTF
TRBJ1-1 | TRBV11-2 | - | - | TGTGCCAGCAGCTTTCAGGGTTTAAGTGACGCTGAAGCTTTCTTT | CASSFQGLSDAEAFF
TRBJ1-3 | TRBV28 | - | - | TGTGCCAGCAGCCCAGGGGCGCGGGACACCATATATTTT | CASSPGARDTIYF